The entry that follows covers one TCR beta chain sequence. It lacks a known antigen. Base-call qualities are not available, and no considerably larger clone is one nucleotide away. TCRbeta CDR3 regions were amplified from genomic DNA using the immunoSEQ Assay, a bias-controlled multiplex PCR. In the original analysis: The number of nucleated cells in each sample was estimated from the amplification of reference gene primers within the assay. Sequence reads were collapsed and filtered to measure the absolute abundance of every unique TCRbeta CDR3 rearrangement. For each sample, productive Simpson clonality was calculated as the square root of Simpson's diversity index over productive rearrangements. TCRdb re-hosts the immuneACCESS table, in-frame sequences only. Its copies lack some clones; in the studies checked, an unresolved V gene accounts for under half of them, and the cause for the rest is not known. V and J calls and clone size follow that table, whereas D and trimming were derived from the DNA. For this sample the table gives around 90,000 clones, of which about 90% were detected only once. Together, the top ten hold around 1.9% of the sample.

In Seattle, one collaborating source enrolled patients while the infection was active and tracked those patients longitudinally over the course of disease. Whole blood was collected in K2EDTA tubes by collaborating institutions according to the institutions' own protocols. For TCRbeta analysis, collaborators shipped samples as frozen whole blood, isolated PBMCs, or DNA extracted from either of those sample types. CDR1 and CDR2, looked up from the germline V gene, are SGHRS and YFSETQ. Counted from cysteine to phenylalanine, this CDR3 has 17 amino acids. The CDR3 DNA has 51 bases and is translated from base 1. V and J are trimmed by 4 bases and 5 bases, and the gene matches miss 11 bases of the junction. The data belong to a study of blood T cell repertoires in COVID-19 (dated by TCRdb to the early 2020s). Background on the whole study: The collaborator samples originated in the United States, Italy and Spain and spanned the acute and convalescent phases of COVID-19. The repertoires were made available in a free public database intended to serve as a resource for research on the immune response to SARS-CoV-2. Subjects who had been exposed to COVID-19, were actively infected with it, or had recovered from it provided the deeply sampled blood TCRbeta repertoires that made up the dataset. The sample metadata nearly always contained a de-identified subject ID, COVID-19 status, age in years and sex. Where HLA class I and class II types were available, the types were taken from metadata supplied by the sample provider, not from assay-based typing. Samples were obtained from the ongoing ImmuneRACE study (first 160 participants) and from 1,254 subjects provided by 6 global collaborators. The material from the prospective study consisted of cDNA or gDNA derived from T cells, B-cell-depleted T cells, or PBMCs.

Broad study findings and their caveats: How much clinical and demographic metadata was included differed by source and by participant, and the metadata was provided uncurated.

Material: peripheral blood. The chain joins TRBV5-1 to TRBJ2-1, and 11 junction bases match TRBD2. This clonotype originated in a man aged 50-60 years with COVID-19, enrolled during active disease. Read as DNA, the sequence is TGCGCCAGCAGCCCCCTCGGTGGGGGACTAGCGGACAATGAGCAGTTCTTC. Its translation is CASSPLGGGLADNEQFF.